The 22 T cell receptor beta chains given below trace back to one sample, sequenced in a study of control samples from healthy donors and cancer patients (TCRdb year 2020). The library was prepared using the immunoSEQ multiplex PCR assay. TCRdb provides this immuneACCESS table in a form limited to in-frame rearrangements. Some clones are lacking; in checked studies, under half of them reflect an unresolved V gene, and why the rest are absent is not known. Recorded for this sample are around 230,000 clones; about 95% of them occurred a single time. The ten most abundant clones make up about 1.6% of the sample. The sequenced sample consisted of blood. These receptor sequences come from a man in his fifties in good health.

The rearrangement uses TRBV19 and TRBJ2-6, with 7 bases aligning to TRBD1. CDR1 LNHDA and CDR2 SQIVND come from the germline V gene (reference sequence). J lost 2 bases, V lost 8 bases, and 3 bases had no gene match. This CDR3 contains 14 residues. This CDR3 reads CASARGPGANVLTF. CDR3 nucleotide sequence: TGTGCCAGTGCTAGGGGGCCTGGGGCCAACGTCCTGACTTTC.

The chain employs TRBV4-3 and TRBJ2-1; possibly TRBD1 for D (6 bases). This CDR3 comprises 15 residues. Per the germline V gene, CDR1 is LGHNA and CDR2 is YSLEER. Deletions cut 4 bases from V and 2 bases from J, with 12 bases between. The CDR3, as DNA: TGCGCCAGCAGCCCCAGACAGGTTCCCTACAATGAGCAGTTCTTC. It yields the protein CASSPRQVPYNEQFF.

This rearrangement joins TRBV6-5 to TRBJ2-7; D is possibly TRBD1 (6 bases). V was pared by 0 bases and J by 7 bases, with 16 bases between. Germline assignment: CDR1 MNHEY and CDR2 SVGAGI. This CDR3 comprises 15 residues. The CDR3 region is CASSYSDSLSGEQYF. In nucleotides, the CDR3 is TGTGCCAGCAGTTACTCGGACAGTCTTTCGGGGGAGCAGTACTTC.

The sample holds one count of this clone. CDR3 sequence: CAWSYEANTEAFF. In nucleotides, the CDR3 is TGTGCCTGGAGCTACGAGGCGAACACTGAAGCTTTCTTT. V and J are TRBV30 and TRBJ1-1, with D unresolved. This CDR3 has 13 amino acids. V lost 3 bases, J lost 1 base, and 9 bases lay in between. Germline V lookup: CDR1 GTSNPN, CDR2 SVGIG (reference sequence). Full variable domain (outside the CDR3, taken from reference TRBV30 and TRBJ1-1): SQTIHQWPATLVQPVGSPLSLECTVEGTSNPNLYWYRQAAGRGLQLLFYSVGIGQISSEVPQNLSASRPQDRQFILSSKKLLLSDSGFYLCAWSYEANTEAFFGQGTRLTVV.

The J gene is TRBJ2-5, the V gene TRBV9; TRBD2 matches 9 bases. The CDR3 loop spans 16 amino acids. V was pared by 0 bases and J by 1 base, with 4 bases of the junction left unmatched. The V gene's germline CDR1 is SGDLS and CDR2 YYNGEE. In DNA, the CDR3 is TGTGCCAGCAGCGTAGGGCTAGCGGGGTCCCAAGAGACCCAGTACTTC. Its protein is CASSVGLAGSQETQYF.

The gene calls are TRBV15 and TRBJ2-6; weak D call: TRBD1 (6 bases). The CDR3 has 16 amino acids. Trimming shortened V by 1 base and J by 0 bases, and 7 bases separated the two germline ends. Germline V gives CDR1 LNHNV, CDR2 YYDKDF (reference sequence). CDR3 in amino acids: CATSRGDNSGANVLTF. CDR3 DNA sequence: TGTGCCACCAGCAGAGGGGACAACTCTGGGGCCAACGTCCTGACTTTC.

The gene calls are TRBV6-6 and TRBJ2-7, with D unresolved. Trimming left V 6 bases short and J 0 bases short, with 6 bases between. The germline V gene encodes CDR1 MNHNY and CDR2 SVGAGI (reference sequence). The CDR3 consists of 12 residues. CDR3 residues: CASRNPSYEQYF. The CDR3 nucleotides are TGTGCCAGCAGGAACCCCTCCTACGAGCAGTACTTC.

V usage is TRBV28 and J usage is TRBJ1-1; D is ambiguous. Germline V CDR1 and CDR2: MDHEN, SYDVKM. The germline V and J ends were trimmed by 4 bases and 4 bases, with 22 bases remaining between them. The CDR3 contains 17 residues. CDR3 in DNA: TGTGCCAGCAGTTCCCTTAAGACATCCGAGGTTGGCACTGAAGCTTTCTTT. It is translated as CASSSLKTSEVGTEAFF.

The chain uses TRBV27 and TRBJ1-2, with a possible D match to TRBD1 (6 bases). CDR1 and CDR2 (germline): MNHEY, SMNVEV (reference sequence). V lost 3 bases, J lost 2 bases, and 10 bases lay in between. The CDR3 has 14 amino acids. CDR3 sequence: CASSFRGSNYGYTF. CDR3 coding DNA: TGTGCCAGCAGTTTTAGGGGGTCCAACTATGGCTACACCTTC.

The chain employs TRBV19 and TRBJ2-1, with D uncertain. V shed 7 bases and J shed 4 bases, with 11 bases lying between them. The CDR3 spans 13 residues. Germline V gives CDR1 LNHDA, CDR2 SQIVND (reference sequence). CDR3 residues: CASKANSYNEQFF. The CDR3 nucleotides are TGTGCCAGTAAGGCAAATTCTTACAATGAGCAGTTCTTC.

This chain joins TRBV7-8 and TRBJ2-1; no firm D call. Looked up from germline, CDR1 is SGHVS and CDR2 is FQNEAQ. V was cut by 7 bases and J by 1 base, with 11 bases left in between. CDR3 size: 14 residues. CDR3 region: CASKQRQSYNEQFF. The DNA for the CDR3 is TGTGCCAGCAAGCAGCGCCAATCCTACAATGAGCAGTTCTTC. Complete variable domain (other parts from reference TRBV7-8 and TRBJ2-1): GAGVSQSPRYKVAKRGQDVALRCDPISGHVSLFWYQQALGQGPEFLTYFQNEAQLDKSGLPSDRFFAERPEGSVSTLKIQRTQQEDSAVYLCASKQRQSYNEQFFGPGTRLTVL.

The gene calls are TRBV7-2 and TRBJ2-4, with 8 nucleotides matching TRBD1. The CDR3 runs 14 residues. Germline V gene sequence: CDR1 SGHTA, CDR2 FQGNSA. The J segment lost 3 bases and the V segment lost 3 bases, leaving 1 base of the junction unmatched. The CDR3 protein is CASSFDRGKNIQYF. The CDR3 region has the DNA TGTGCCAGCAGCTTTGACAGGGGCAAAAACATTCAGTACTTC.

The V and J genes are TRBV11-3 and TRBJ2-2; D gene unclear. The CDR3 is 14 amino acids. The germline V gene has CDR1 SGHNT and CDR2 YENEEA. The V gene lost 0 bases and the J gene lost 7 bases, with 9 bases spanning the gap. CDR3 in amino acids: CASSLEGSSGELFF. The CDR3 DNA sequence: TGTGCCAGCAGCTTAGAGGGATCTAGCGGGGAGCTGTTTTTT.

The V and J genes are TRBV19 and TRBJ1-5, with D uncertain. The V end lost 0 bases, the J end lost 7 bases, and 10 bases lay between the germline ends. This CDR3 is built from 14 residues. From germline, CDR1 is LNHDA and CDR2 SQIVND (reference sequence). The CDR3 DNA sequence: TGTGCCAGTAGTATAGATCGGCCGAAACAGCCCCAGCATTTT. Amino acids: CASSIDRPKQPQHF.

The rearrangement links TRBV3-1 (or the pseudogene TRBV3-2) to TRBJ1-1; TRBD1 might be the D (6 bases). Trimming stripped 1 base from V and 5 bases from J, with 11 bases between. This CDR3 is built from 14 residues. Germline values: CDR1 LGHDT, CDR2 YNNKEL (reference sequence). The CDR3 region has the DNA TGTGCCAGCAGCCAAGCAGGGGATAAGACTGAAGCTTTCTTT. Translated, it gives CASSQAGDKTEAFF.

The V and J genes are TRBV29-1 and TRBJ2-7; no clear D. V was trimmed by 0 bases and J by 4 bases, leaving 13 bases between them. Germline V gene lookup returns CDR1 SQVTM and CDR2 ANQGSEA. The CDR3 runs 14 residues. CDR3: CSVEDPNHPYEQYV. The CDR3 DNA reads TGCAGCGTTGAAGATCCCAATCACCCTTACGAGCAGTACGTC.

The CDR3 DNA is TGTGCCAGCATTCGGGACAGGGGTTCCTACGAGCAGTACTTC. Protein product: CASIRDRGSYEQYF. The rearrangement links TRBV7-9 to TRBJ2-7; TRBD1 matches 10 bases. CDR1 and CDR2 from the germline V gene are SEHNR and FQNEAQ (reference sequence). The V gene end was trimmed by 7 bases and the J gene end by 1 base; junction bases not matched to a gene: 4. The CDR3 sequence is 14 residues long.

The J gene is TRBJ1-3, the V gene TRBV7-8; a weak D match, TRBD1 (5 bases). Looked up from germline, CDR1 is SGHVS and CDR2 is FQNEAQ. V gave up 10 bases and J gave up 0 bases, with 16 bases separating them. This CDR3 contains 15 residues. Here the CDR3 reads CATALQGISGNTIYF. The DNA for the CDR3 is TGTGCCACTGCACTTCAGGGAATCTCTGGAAACACCATATATTTT.

This clone was counted only a few times. The chain joins TRBV24-1 to TRBJ2-2; D remains ambiguous. Germline CDR1 is KGHDR and CDR2 is SFDVKD. The CDR3 is made up of 11 amino acids. V lost 9 bases and J lost 6, with 7 bases in between. This CDR3 is CATGTAGELFF. Written as DNA, the CDR3 is TGTGCCACCGGAACCGCCGGGGAGCTGTTTTTT.

This chain links TRBV2 with TRBJ2-7; 9 bases agree with TRBD2. The V gene end was trimmed by 9 bases and the J gene end by 0 bases; junction bases not matched to a gene: 3. CDR1 and CDR2 from the germline V gene are SNHLY and FYNNEI. The CDR3 covers 13 residues. CDR3: CASTSGFSYEQYF. CDR3 sequence (DNA): TGTGCCAGTACTAGCGGGTTCTCCTACGAGCAGTACTTC.

The gene calls are TRBV25-1 and TRBJ1-6; D is possibly TRBD1 (5 bases). Looked up from germline, CDR1 is MGHDK and CDR2 is SYGVNS. V was pared by 1 base and J by 9 bases, with 10 bases between. CDR3 length: 14 residues. CDR3 DNA sequence: TGTGCCAGCAGTGAATCTCGGGGGGGTTCACCCCTCCACTTT. Its translation is CASSESRGGSPLHF.

The chain recombines TRBV5-1 with TRBJ1-6; 9 nucleotides agree with TRBD1. V lost 4 bases and J lost 7; bases outside the gene matches: 12. The germline V gene encodes CDR1 SGHRS and CDR2 YFSETQ. The CDR3 is made up of 17 amino acids. Here the CDR3 DNA reads TGCGCCAGCAGCCCCGGGACAGGGCAACCGGGGAATTCACCCCTCCACTTT. It encodes CASSPGTGQPGNSPLHF.